This is a list of T cell receptor beta chains from one sample in a study of sequential checkpoint blockade in melanoma. Method: immunoSEQ multiplex PCR; TCRdb's copy keeps in-frame clones and lacks some. The data contain around 16,000 clones, more than 85% of them singletons. The material sequenced was CD8+ T cells sorted from blood (inferred from file names), taken from a patient given nivolumab and ipilimumab in sequence. These receptors were taken from a human donor with melanoma. CDR3s include the opening cysteine and the closing phenylalanine or tryptophan. The order of the fields is V gene, CDR3 protein.

>TRBV9
CASRGTGNTIYF
>TRBV27
CASSLMLAGGPVYEQYF
>TRBV2
CASRTGSSENSPLHF
>TRBV10-3
CATWTEGFGEKLFF
>TRBV19
CASSMGRFNTEAFF
>TRBV5-1
CASSLAIQPANYGYTF
>TRBV13
CASSLERYNEQFF
>TRBV19
CASISVSGGNQPQHF
>TRBV28
CASSFPPGYGGYTF
>TRBV9
CASSAGGQGMGSYNEQFF
>TRBV7-2
CASSLDPKKRGEQFF
>TRBV7-8
CASSPYEGPPYEQYF
>TRBV28
CASSPYRGVSVGYGYTF
>TRBV5-6
CASSLEGEGTNYGYTF
>TRBV28
CASSFAGSYEQYF
>TRBV7-6
CASSSPLESYNEQFF
>TRBV5-8
CASSSRGGTEAFF
>TRBV6-1
CASSEFRHSNEKLFF
>TRBV6-5
CASSHRESYGYTF
>TRBV6-6
CASSHIQGPAEAFF
>TRBV19
CASSIASGLAGVAQYF
>TRBV29-1
CSVQGAMAEAFF
>TRBV19
CASSITAGVGEQYF
>TRBV7-3
CASIRTSGSYEQYF
>TRBV4-3
CASSQERATGEAVGAFF
>TRBV28
CASSVDTDQPQHF
>TRBV27
CASSFIGAGQPQHF
>TRBV6-6
CASSYGTAGNTIYF
>TRBV7-8
CASSARGGVYEQYF
>TRBV15
CATSRATRGDEQYF
>TRBV29-1
CSVEEGAGAAYEQYF
>TRBV28
CASSSPGIGYTF
>TRBV5-1
CASSWDRDGVTEAFF
>TRBV27
CASSSPGTRLYEQYF
>TRBV10-3
CAINRGGNSPLHF
>TRBV7-8
CASSFELAGVWNEQFF
>TRBV18
CASSPPEFRTEAFF
>TRBV28
CASSFRVGQPQHF
>TRBV6-5
CASSSGHLSSYEQYF
>TRBV6-5
CASSYSETHPLEQYF
>TRBV11-2
CASSFVDSEQYF